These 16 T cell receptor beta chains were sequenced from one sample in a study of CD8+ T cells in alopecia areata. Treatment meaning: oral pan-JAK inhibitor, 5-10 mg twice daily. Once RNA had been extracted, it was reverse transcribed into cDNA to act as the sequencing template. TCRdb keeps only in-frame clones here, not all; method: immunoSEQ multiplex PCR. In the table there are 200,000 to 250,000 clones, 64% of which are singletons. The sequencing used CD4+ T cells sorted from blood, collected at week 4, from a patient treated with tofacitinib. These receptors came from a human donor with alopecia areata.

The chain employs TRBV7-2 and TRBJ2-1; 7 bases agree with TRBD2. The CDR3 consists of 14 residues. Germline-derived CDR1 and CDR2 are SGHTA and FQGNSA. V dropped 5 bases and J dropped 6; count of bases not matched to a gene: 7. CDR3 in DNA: TGTGCCAGCAGCGACAGCTCGGGGGGCAATGAGCAGTTCTTC. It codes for CASSDSSGGNEQFF. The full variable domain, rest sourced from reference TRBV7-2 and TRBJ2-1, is GAGVSQSPSNKVTEKGKDVELRCDPISGHTALYWYRQSLGQGLEFLIYFQGNSAPDKSGLPSDRFSAERTGGSVSTLTIQRTQQEDSAVYLCASSDSSGGNEQFFGPGTRLTVL.

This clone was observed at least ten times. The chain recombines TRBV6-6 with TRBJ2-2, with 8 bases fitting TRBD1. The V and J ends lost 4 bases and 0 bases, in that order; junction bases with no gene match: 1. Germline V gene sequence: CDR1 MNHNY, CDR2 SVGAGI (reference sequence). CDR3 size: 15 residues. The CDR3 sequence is CASSLDRANTGELFF. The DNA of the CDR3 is TGTGCCAGCAGTTTGGACAGGGCGAACACCGGGGAGCTGTTTTTT.

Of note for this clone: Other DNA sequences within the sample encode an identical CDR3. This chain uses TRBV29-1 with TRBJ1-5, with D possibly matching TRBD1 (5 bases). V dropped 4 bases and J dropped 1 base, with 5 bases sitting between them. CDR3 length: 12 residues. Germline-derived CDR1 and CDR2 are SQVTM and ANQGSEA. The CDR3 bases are TGCAGCGTTGGGGGGAGCAATCAGCCCCAGCATTTT. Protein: CSVGGSNQPQHF.

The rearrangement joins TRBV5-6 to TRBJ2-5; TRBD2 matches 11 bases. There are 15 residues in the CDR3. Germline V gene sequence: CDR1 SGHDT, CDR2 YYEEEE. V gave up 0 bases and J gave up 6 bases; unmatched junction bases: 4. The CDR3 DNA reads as TGTGCCAGCAGCTTGGGACTAGCGGGGACGAAGACCCAGTACTTC. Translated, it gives CASSLGLAGTKTQYF.

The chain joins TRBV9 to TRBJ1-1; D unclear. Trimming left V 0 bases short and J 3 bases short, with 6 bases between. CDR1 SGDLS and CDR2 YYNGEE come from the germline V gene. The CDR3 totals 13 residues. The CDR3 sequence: CASSVALDTEAFF. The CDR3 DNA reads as TGTGCCAGCAGCGTAGCCCTTGACACTGAAGCTTTCTTT.

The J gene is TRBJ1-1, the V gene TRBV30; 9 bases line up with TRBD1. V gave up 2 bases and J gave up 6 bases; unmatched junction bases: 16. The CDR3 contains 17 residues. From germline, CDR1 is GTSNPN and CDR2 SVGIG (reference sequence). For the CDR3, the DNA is TGTGCCTGGAGTTACCCGGCAGGACAGGGGCCCGAGGCTGAAGCTTTCTTT. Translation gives CAWSYPAGQGPEAEAFF.

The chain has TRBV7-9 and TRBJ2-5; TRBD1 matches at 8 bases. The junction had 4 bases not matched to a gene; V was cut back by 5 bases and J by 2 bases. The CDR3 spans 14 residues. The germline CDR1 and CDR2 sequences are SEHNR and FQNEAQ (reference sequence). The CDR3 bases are TGTGCCAGCAGCCCATGGACAGGGCAAGAGACCCAGTACTTC. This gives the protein CASSPWTGQETQYF. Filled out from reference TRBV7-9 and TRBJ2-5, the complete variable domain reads DTGVSQNPRHKITKRGQNVTFRCDPISEHNRLYWYRQTLGQGPEFLTYFQNEAQLEKSRLLSDRFSAERPKGSFSTLEIQRTEQGDSAMYLCASSPWTGQETQYFGPGTRLLVL.

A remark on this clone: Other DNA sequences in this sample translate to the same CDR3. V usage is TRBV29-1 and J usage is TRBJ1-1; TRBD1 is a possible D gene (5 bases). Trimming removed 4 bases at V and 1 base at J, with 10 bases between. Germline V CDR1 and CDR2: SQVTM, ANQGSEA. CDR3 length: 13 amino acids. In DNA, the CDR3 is TGCAGCGTTGTACGTCAGGGGAACACTGAAGCTTTCTTT. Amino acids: CSVVRQGNTEAFF.

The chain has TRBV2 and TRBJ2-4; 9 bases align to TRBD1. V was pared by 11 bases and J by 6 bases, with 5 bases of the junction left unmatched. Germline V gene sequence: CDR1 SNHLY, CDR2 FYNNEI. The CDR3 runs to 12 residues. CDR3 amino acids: CAGRGQGNIQYF. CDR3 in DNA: TGTGCCGGGAGGGGACAGGGAAACATTCAGTACTTC.

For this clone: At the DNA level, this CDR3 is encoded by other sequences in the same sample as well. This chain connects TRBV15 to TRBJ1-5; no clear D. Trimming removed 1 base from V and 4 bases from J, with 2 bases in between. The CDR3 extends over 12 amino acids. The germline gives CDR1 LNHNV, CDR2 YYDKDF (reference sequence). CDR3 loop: CATSRGNQPQHF. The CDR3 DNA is TGTGCCACCAGCAGAGGAAATCAGCCCCAGCATTTT. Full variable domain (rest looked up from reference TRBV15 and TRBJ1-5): DAMVIQNPRYQVTQFGKPVTLSCSQTLNHNVMYWYQQKSSQAPKLLFHYYDKDFNNEADTPDNFQSRRPNTSFCFLDIRSPGLGDTAMYLCATSRGNQPQHFGDGTRLSIL.

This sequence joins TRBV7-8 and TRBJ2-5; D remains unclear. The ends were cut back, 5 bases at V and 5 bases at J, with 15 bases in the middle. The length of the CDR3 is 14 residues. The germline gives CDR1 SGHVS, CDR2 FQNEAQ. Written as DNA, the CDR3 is TGTGCCAGCAGCCCCTCGGGCAGTTGGGAGACCCAGTACTTC. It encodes CASSPSGSWETQYF.

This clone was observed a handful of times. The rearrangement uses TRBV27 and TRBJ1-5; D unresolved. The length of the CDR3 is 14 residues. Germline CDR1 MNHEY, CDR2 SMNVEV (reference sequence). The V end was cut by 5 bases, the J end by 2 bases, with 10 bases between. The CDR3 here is CASSAGGGNQPQHF. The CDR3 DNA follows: TGTGCCAGCAGTGCGGGCGGAGGCAATCAGCCCCAGCATTTT.

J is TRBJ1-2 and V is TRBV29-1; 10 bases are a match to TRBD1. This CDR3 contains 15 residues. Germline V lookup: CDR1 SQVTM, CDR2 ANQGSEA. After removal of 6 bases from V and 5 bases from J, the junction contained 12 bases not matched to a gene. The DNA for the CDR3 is TGCAGCGTCGTAGACCGGGACAGGGGTTTGTATGGCTACACCTTC. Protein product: CSVVDRDRGLYGYTF. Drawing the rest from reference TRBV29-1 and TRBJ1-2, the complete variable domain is SAVISQKPSRDICQRGTSLTIQCQVDSQVTMMFWYRQQPGQSLTLIATANQGSEATYESGFVIDKFPISRPNLTFSTLTVSNMSPEDSSIYLCSVVDRDRGLYGYTFGSGTRLTVV.

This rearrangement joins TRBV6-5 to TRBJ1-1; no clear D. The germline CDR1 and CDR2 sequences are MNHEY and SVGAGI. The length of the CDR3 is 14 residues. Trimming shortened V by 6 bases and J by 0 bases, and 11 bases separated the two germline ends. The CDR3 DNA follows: TGTGCCAGCAGCCCCAGGAGCTTGAACACTGAAGCTTTCTTT. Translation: CASSPRSLNTEAFF.

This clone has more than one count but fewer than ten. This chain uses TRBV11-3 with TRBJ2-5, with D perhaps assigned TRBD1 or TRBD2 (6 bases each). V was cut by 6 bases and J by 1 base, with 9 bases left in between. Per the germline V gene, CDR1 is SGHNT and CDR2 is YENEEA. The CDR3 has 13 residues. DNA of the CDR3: TGTGCCAGCAGGGGGGGCTTCCAAGAGACCCAGTACTTC. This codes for CASRGGFQETQYF.

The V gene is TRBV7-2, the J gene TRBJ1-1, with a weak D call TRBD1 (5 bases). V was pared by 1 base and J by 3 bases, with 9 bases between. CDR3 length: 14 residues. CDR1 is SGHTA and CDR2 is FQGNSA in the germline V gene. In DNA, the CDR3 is TGTGCCAGCAGCTTAGAGGGAGGGGACACTGAAGCTTTCTTT. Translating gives CASSLEGGDTEAFF. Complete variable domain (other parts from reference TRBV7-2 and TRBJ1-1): GAGVSQSPSNKVTEKGKDVELRCDPISGHTALYWYRQSLGQGLEFLIYFQGNSAPDKSGLPSDRFSAERTGGSVSTLTIQRTQQEDSAVYLCASSLEGGDTEAFFGQGTRLTVV.